The T cell receptor beta chain under discussion was sequenced for a study of OX40 agonist ivuxolimab in advanced cancers. The CDR3 has 14 residues. Germline lookup yields CDR1 SGHAT and CDR2 FQDESV (reference sequence). V dropped 5 bases and J dropped 5; count of bases not matched to a gene: 7. The repertoire was sequenced with immunoSEQ multiplex PCR; TCRdb's copy has only in-frame clones and lacks some. Among under 100,000 clones listed, around 90% were seen once. The material sequenced was CD4+ or CD8+ T cells sorted from blood, taken in a trial of the OX40 agonist ivuxolimab. This chain connects TRBV11-1 to TRBJ1-2, with 8 positions matching TRBD1. The receptor was isolated from an adult with an advanced solid tumor such as melanoma, head and neck, liver or kidney cancer. CDR3: CASSTGTGLYGYTF. In DNA, the CDR3 is TGTGCCAGCAGCACAGGGACAGGACTATATGGCTACACCTTC.